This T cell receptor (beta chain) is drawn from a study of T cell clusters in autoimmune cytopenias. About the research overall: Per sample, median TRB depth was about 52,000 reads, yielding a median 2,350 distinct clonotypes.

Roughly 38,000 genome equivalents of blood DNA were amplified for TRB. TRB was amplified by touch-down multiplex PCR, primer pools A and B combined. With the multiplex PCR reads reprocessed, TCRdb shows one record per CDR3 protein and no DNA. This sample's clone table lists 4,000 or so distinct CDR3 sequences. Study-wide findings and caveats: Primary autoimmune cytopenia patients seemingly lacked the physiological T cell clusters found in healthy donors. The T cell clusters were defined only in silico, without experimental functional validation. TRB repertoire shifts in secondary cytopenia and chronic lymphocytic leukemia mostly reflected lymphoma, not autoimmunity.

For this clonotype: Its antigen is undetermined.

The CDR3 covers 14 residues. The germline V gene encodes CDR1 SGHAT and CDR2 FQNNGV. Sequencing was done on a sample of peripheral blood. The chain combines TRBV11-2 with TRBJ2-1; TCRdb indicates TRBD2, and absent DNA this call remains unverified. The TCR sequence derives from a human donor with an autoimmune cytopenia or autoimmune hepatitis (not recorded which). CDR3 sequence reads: CASSARDQHYEQFF.